One sample yielded the 19 T cell receptor beta chains listed below, sequenced in a study of shared clonotypes between healthy human individuals. The protocol was immunoSEQ multiplex PCR, while the TCRdb copy is restricted to in-frame clones and leaves out a portion. The sample lists roughly 2,300,000 clones; roughly 90% were seen once. Material: naive CD4+ T cells from PBMCs. The subset denotes: CD45RA+ positively selected. Receptor source: a man in his late teens or twenties in good health. Some clones in this sample may be carry-over from other donors' samples.

The gene calls are TRBV7-7 and TRBJ2-2; 10 nucleotides line up with TRBD2. CDR3 length: 17 residues. Losses at the gene ends were 5 bases for V and 0 bases for J; bases not matched to a gene: 6. Per the germline V gene, CDR1 is SSHAT and CDR2 is FNYEAQ (reference sequence). The DNA of the CDR3 is TGTGCCAGCAGCGCGGGACTAGCGATGGCGAACACCGGGGAGCTGTTTTTT. Translated: CASSAGLAMANTGELFF.

The V gene is TRBV5-1, the J gene TRBJ1-3; 7 nucleotides align to TRBD1. CDR3 length: 14 residues. Germline V CDR1 and CDR2: SGHRS, YFSETQ. V gave up 4 bases and J gave up 4 bases; unmatched junction bases: 5. The CDR3 DNA is TGCGCCAGCAGCCGCGGGACAGAAGGAAACACCATATATTTT. As protein: CASSRGTEGNTIYF.

Concerning this clone itself: Relative to the germline gene, one junction end is altered; a read error may explain this. The chain carries TRBV29-1 and TRBJ1-4; D is perhaps TRBD1 (6 bases). Germline CDR1 is SQVTM and CDR2 is ANQGSEA. This CDR3 region has 14 residues. The CDR3 DNA reads as TGCAGCGTTCAAGACAGGACCGATAATGAAAAACTGTTTTTT. As protein: CSVQDRTDNEKLFF.

This chain joins TRBV5-1 and TRBJ1-1; D is ambiguous. This CDR3 contains 14 residues. Trimming left V 4 bases short and J 1 base short, with 11 bases between. The germline V gene has CDR1 SGHRS and CDR2 YFSETQ. The CDR3 sequence: CASSLRERNTEAFF. The CDR3 DNA sequence: TGCGCCAGCAGCCTACGGGAAAGGAACACTGAAGCTTTCTTT.

The chain has TRBV5-4 and TRBJ2-3; D remains unclear. The CDR3 contains 16 residues. V was pared by 4 bases and J by 2 bases, with 17 bases between. Germline V lookup: CDR1 SGHNT, CDR2 YYREEE (reference sequence). CDR3 loop: CASSSPTGSPTDTQYF. The CDR3 region has the DNA TGTGCCAGCAGCAGCCCGACGGGTTCCCCCACAGATACGCAGTATTTT. The variable domain in full, with the rest retrieved from reference TRBV5-4 and TRBJ2-3, is ETGVTQSPTHLIKTRGQQVTLRCSSQSGHNTVSWYQQALGQGPQFIFQYYREEENGRGNFPPRFSGLQFPNYSSELNVNALELDDSALYLCASSSPTGSPTDTQYFGPGTRLTVL.

The chain joins TRBV25-1 to TRBJ1-1, with TRBD1 matching over 7 bases. With V trimmed by 4 bases and J by 4 bases, 12 bases remained unmatched. The CDR3 is made up of 16 amino acids. Germline V CDR1 and CDR2: MGHDK, SYGVNS. This chain's CDR3 is CASSGRQGVWGTEAFF. The DNA for the CDR3 is TGTGCCAGCAGTGGAAGACAGGGCGTTTGGGGCACTGAAGCTTTCTTT.

The chain uses TRBV5-1 and TRBJ2-3; no clear D gene. CDR3 length: 16 amino acids. Germline V gene data show CDR1 as SGHRS and CDR2 as YFSETQ. Trimming left V 1 base short and J 1 base short, with 13 bases between. The CDR3 is CASSLTVFPGTDTQYF. The CDR3 DNA reads TGCGCCAGCAGCTTGACCGTTTTCCCGGGCACAGATACGCAGTATTTT.

The rearrangement joins TRBV5-4 to TRBJ2-3; 8 bases are a match to TRBD2. The CDR3 totals 15 residues. The J segment lost 7 bases and the V segment lost 0 bases, leaving 7 bases of the junction unmatched. CDR1 and CDR2 (germline): SGHNT, YYREEE (reference sequence). Here the CDR3 DNA reads TGTGCCAGCAGCTTGGTCCGGGAGGGCCTGAATACGCAGTATTTT. This gives the protein CASSLVREGLNTQYF.

This chain connects TRBV5-4 to TRBJ2-1; the match to TRBD1 covers 7 bases. The CDR3 contains 15 residues. The ends lost 10 bases at V and 1 base at J; junction bases unmatched: 11. Germline values: CDR1 SGHNT, CDR2 YYREEE (reference sequence). CDR3 DNA sequence: TGTGCCTCACGAGGGGGCAGCGGATCCTACAATGAGCAGTTCTTC. Residues: CASRGGSGSYNEQFF.

This clone was seen a handful of times. CDR3 coding DNA: TGTGCCAGCACGTCCACGTCCGGGATCGCTGAAGCTTTCTTT. It specifies CASTSTSGIAEAFF. This rearrangement joins TRBV11-2 to TRBJ1-1; unclear D gene. CDR1 and CDR2 (germline): SGHAT, FQNNGV. V was trimmed by 7 bases and J by 6 bases, leaving 18 bases between them. This CDR3 is built from 14 residues.

This chain links TRBV19 with TRBJ2-2; D remains unclear. This CDR3 comprises 14 residues. V was pared by 7 bases and J by 4 bases, with 13 bases between. The V gene's germline CDR1 is LNHDA and CDR2 SQIVND (reference sequence). As DNA, the CDR3 is TGTGCCAGTACTGACTTCTTGGGCACCGGGGAGCTGTTTTTT. This gives the protein CASTDFLGTGELFF.

CDR3 nucleotides: TGCGCCAGCAGCTTTACAGGTGGGGCCCCAGAGACCCAGTACTTC. Its translation is CASSFTGGAPETQYF. The chain combines TRBV5-1 with TRBJ2-5, with D maybe TRBD1 (5 bases). Germline CDR1 reads SGHRS; CDR2 reads YFSETQ. CDR3 length: 15 amino acids. V was trimmed by 2 bases and J by 4 bases, leaving 15 bases between them. Using reference TRBV5-1 and TRBJ2-5 for the parts outside the CDR3, the full variable domain is KAGVTQTPRYLIKTRGQQVTLSCSPISGHRSVSWYQQTPGQGLQFLFEYFSETQRNKGNFPGRFSGRQFSNSRSEMNVSTLELGDSALYLCASSFTGGAPETQYFGPGTRLLVL.

This clone was seen a few times. The chain combines TRBV7-2 with TRBJ2-7; D might be TRBD2 (5 bases). This CDR3 has 14 amino acids. CDR1 is SGHTA, CDR2 FQGNSA, per germline. The V end lost 1 base, the J end lost 3 bases, and 10 bases lay between the germline ends. CDR3 loop: CASSLGSGLYEQYF. CDR3 nucleotides: TGTGCCAGCAGCTTAGGCAGCGGCCTCTACGAGCAGTACTTC.

On this clone itself: The identical CDR3 is also encoded by other nucleotide sequences in the sample. The V call is TRBV9, the J call TRBJ1-2, with D perhaps TRBD1 (5 bases). V lost 0 bases to trimming and J lost 3 bases, with 12 bases between them. Germline values: CDR1 SGDLS, CDR2 YYNGEE. This CDR3 has 15 amino acids. This chain's CDR3 is CASSVGWGRDYGYTF. CDR3 DNA: TGTGCCAGCAGCGTAGGTTGGGGCCGGGACTATGGCTACACCTTC.

This clone was detected only once. At the DNA level, this CDR3 is encoded by other sequences in the same sample as well. The rearrangement links TRBV29-1 to TRBJ2-7, with 7 nucleotides matching TRBD2. The CDR3 length is 12 residues. The junction had 2 bases not matched to a gene; V was cut back by 3 bases and J by 3 bases. Germline-derived CDR1 and CDR2 are SQVTM and ANQGSEA. The CDR3 sequence: CSVEASGYEQYF. CDR3 DNA: TGCAGCGTTGAGGCTAGCGGCTACGAGCAGTACTTC.

This sequence joins TRBV6-1 and TRBJ2-3; D is possibly TRBD2 (5 bases). This CDR3 has 16 amino acids. Germline V gene sequence: CDR1 MNHNS, CDR2 SASEGT. V lost 0 bases, J lost 1 base, and 11 bases lay in between. The CDR3 DNA sequence: TGTGCCAGCAGTGAAGCCCACCCCGGGGGCACAGATACGCAGTATTTT. Residues: CASSEAHPGGTDTQYF.

The V call is TRBV19, the J call TRBJ2-2; tentative D call: TRBD2 (6 bases). Germline V gene data show CDR1 as LNHDA and CDR2 as SQIVND (reference sequence). This CDR3 has 15 residues. Trimming took off 5 bases at V and 2 bases at J, with 12 bases between the two ends. For the CDR3, the DNA is TGTGCCAGTAGTCTTTCCGGGACTAACACCGGGGAGCTGTTTTTT. Amino acid sequence: CASSLSGTNTGELFF.

This rearrangement joins TRBV5-6 to TRBJ1-1; 10 nucleotides agree with TRBD1. The trim removed 4 bases at V and 6 bases at J, leaving 18 bases unmatched. This CDR3 is built from 18 residues. Germline CDR1 is SGHDT and CDR2 is YYEEEE. CDR3 in amino acids: CASSPGQGTPWGLAEAFF. The CDR3 DNA is TGTGCCAGCAGCCCGGGACAGGGGACCCCCTGGGGACTCGCTGAAGCTTTCTTT.

The J gene is TRBJ2-1, the V gene TRBV9; TRBD2 matches at 13 bases. The CDR3 consists of 18 residues. Germline V gives CDR1 SGDLS, CDR2 YYNGEE. Trimming cost V 3 bases and J 2 bases; bases outside gene matches: 8. CDR3 in amino acids: CASSARRTSGSAYNEQFF. In nucleotides, the CDR3 is TGTGCCAGCAGCGCCCGGAGGACTAGCGGGAGCGCCTACAATGAGCAGTTCTTC.